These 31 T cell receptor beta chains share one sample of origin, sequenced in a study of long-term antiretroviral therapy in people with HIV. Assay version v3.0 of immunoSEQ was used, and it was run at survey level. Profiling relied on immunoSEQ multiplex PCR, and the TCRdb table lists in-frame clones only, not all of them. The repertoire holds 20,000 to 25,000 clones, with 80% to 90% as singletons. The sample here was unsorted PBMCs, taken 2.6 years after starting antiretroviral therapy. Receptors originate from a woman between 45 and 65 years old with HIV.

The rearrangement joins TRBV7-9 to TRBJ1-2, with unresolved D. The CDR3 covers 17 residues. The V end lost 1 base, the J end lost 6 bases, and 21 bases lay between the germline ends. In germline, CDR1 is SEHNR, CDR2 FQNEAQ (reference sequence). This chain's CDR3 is CASSLEWQYPEDNGYTF. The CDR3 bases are TGTGCCAGCAGCTTAGAGTGGCAATACCCGGAGGATAATGGCTACACCTTC.

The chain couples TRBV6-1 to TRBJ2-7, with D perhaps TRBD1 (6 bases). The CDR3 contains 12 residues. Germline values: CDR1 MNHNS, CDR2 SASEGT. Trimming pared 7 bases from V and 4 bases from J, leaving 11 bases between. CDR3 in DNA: TGTGCCAGCACAGGGACATTATACGAGCAGTACTTC. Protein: CASTGTLYEQYF.

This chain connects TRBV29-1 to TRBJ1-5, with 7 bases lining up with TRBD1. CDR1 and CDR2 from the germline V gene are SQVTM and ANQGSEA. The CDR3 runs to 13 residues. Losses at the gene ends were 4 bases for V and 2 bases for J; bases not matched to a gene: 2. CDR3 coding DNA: TGCAGCGTTGGACAGGGTGGCAATCAGCCCCAGCATTTT. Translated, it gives CSVGQGGNQPQHF.

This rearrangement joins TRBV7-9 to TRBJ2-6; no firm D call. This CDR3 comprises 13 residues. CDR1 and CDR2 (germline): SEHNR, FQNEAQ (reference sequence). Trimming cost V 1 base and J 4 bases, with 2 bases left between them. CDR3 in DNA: TGTGCCAGCAGCTTAGGAGGGGCCAACGTCCTGACTTTC. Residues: CASSLGGANVLTF. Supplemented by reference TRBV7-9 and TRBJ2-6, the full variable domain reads DTGVSQNPRHKITKRGQNVTFRCDPISEHNRLYWYRQTLGQGPEFLTYFQNEAQLEKSRLLSDRFSAERPKGSFSTLEIQRTEQGDSAMYLCASSLGGANVLTFGAGSRLTVL.

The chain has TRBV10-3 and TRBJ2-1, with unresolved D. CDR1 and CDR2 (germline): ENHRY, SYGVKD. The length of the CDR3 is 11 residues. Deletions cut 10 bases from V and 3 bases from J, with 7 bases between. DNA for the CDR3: TGTGCCACCCTGGACTACAATGAGCAGTTCTTC. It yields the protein CATLDYNEQFF.

CDR3 loop: CASSFGISNTEAFF. Here the CDR3 DNA reads TGCGCCAGCAGCTTCGGCATTTCGAACACTGAAGCTTTCTTT. The genes are TRBV5-1 and TRBJ1-1; no firm D call. V was trimmed by 2 bases and J by 1 base, leaving 9 bases between them. This CDR3 has 14 residues. Per the germline V gene, CDR1 is SGHRS and CDR2 is YFSETQ.

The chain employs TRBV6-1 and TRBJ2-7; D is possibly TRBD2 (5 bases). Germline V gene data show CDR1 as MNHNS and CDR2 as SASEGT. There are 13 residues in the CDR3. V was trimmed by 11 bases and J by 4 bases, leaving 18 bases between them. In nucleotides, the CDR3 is TGTGCCGGCGGGCTCGGGGAGATATACGAGCAGTACTTC. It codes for CAGGLGEIYEQYF.

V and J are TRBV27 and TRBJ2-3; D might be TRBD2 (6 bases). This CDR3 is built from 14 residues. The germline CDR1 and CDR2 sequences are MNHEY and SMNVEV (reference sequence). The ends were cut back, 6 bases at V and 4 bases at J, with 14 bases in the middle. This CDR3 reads CASRTLALPDTQYF. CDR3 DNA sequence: TGTGCCAGCAGGACACTAGCCCTGCCAGATACGCAGTATTTT.

The CDR3 reads CASSPLSTGELFF. The CDR3, as DNA: TGTGCCAGCTCACCACTTAGCACCGGGGAGCTGTTTTTT. The chain uses TRBV18 and TRBJ2-2; D is undetermined. Germline V gene data show CDR1 as KGHSH and CDR2 as LQKENI. The CDR3 runs 13 residues. V was clipped by 1 base and J by 4 bases, with 4 bases between them. The full variable domain, its missing parts supplied by reference TRBV18 and TRBJ2-2, is NAGVMQNPRHLVRRRGQEARLRCSPMKGHSHVYWYRQLPEEGLKFMVYLQKENIIDESGMPKERFSAEFPKEGPSILRIQQVVRGDSAAYFCASSPLSTGELFFGEGSRLTVL.

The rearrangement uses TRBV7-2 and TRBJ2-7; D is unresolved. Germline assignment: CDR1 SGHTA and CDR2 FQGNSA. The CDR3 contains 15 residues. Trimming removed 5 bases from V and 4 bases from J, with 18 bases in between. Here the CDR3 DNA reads TGTGCCAGCAGCCTGACCCAACTGACGGCTTACGAGCAGTACTTC. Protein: CASSLTQLTAYEQYF. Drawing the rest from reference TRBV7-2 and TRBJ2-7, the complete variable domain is GAGVSQSPSNKVTEKGKDVELRCDPISGHTALYWYRQSLGQGLEFLIYFQGNSAPDKSGLPSDRFSAERTGGSVSTLTIQRTQQEDSAVYLCASSLTQLTAYEQYFGPGTRLTVT.

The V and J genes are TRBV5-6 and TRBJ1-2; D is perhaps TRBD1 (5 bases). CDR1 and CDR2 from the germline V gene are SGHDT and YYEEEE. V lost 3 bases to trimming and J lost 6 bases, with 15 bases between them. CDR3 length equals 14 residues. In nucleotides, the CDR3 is TGTGCCAGCAGCTCTCCCGATAGGGGCGATGGCTACACCTTC. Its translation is CASSSPDRGDGYTF. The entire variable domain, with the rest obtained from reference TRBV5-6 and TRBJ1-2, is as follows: DAGVTQSPTHLIKTRGQQVTLRCSPKSGHDTVSWYQQALGQGPQFIFQYYEEEERQRGNFPDRFSGHQFPNYSSELNVNALLLGDSALYLCASSSPDRGDGYTFGSGTRLTVV.

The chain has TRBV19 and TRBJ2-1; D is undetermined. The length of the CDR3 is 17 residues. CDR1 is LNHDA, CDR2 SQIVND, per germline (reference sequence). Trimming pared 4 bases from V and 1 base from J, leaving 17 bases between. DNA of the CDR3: TGTGCCAGTAGTAAGTATGGCGTACATACGTCCTACAATGAGCAGTTCTTC. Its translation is CASSKYGVHTSYNEQFF.

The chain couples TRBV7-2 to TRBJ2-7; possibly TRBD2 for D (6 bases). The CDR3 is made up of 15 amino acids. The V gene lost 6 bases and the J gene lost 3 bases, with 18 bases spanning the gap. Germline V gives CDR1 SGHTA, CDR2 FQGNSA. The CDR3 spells CASSLSGYGVYEQYF. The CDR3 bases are TGTGCCAGCAGTCTGAGCGGGTACGGCGTCTACGAGCAGTACTTC. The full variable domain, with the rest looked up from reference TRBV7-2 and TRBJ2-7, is GAGVSQSPSNKVTEKGKDVELRCDPISGHTALYWYRQSLGQGLEFLIYFQGNSAPDKSGLPSDRFSAERTGGSVSTLTIQRTQQEDSAVYLCASSLSGYGVYEQYFGPGTRLTVT.

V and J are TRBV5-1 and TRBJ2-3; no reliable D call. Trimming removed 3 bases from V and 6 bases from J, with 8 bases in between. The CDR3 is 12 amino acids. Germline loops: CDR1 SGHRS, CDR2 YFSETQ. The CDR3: CASSSGVDTQYF. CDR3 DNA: TGCGCCAGCAGCTCGGGCGTGGATACGCAGTATTTT. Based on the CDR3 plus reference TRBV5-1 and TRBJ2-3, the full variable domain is KAGVTQTPRYLIKTRGQQVTLSCSPISGHRSVSWYQQTPGQGLQFLFEYFSETQRNKGNFPGRFSGRQFSNSRSEMNVSTLELGDSALYLCASSSGVDTQYFGPGTRLTVL.

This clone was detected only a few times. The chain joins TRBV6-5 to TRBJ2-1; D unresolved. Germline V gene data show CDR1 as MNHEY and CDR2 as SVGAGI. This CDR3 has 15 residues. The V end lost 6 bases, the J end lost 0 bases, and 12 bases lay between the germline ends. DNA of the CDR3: TGTGCCAGCAGCCAGTCCGTAAGCTCCTACAATGAGCAGTTCTTC. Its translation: CASSQSVSSYNEQFF.

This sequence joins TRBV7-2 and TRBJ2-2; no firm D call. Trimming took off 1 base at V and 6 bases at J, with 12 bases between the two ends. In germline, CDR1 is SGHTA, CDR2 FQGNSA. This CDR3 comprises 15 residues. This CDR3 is CASSLEVAGPGELFF. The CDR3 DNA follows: TGTGCCAGCAGCTTAGAGGTCGCAGGTCCCGGGGAGCTGTTTTTT. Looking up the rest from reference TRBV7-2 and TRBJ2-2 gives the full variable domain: GAGVSQSPSNKVTEKGKDVELRCDPISGHTALYWYRQSLGQGLEFLIYFQGNSAPDKSGLPSDRFSAERTGGSVSTLTIQRTQQEDSAVYLCASSLEVAGPGELFFGEGSRLTVL.

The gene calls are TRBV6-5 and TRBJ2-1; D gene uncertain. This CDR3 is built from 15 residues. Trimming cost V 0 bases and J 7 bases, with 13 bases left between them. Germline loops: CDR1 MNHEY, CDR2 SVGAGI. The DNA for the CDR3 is TGTGCCAGCAGTTACTCCGGCAGTAGTAAAAATGAGCAGTTCTTC. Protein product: CASSYSGSSKNEQFF.

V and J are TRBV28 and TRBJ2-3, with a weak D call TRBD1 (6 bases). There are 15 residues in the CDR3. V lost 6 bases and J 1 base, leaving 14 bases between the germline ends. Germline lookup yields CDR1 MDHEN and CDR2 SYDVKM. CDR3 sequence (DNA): TGTGCCAGCAGATCTACAGGGATCCGCACAGATACGCAGTATTTT. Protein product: CASRSTGIRTDTQYF.

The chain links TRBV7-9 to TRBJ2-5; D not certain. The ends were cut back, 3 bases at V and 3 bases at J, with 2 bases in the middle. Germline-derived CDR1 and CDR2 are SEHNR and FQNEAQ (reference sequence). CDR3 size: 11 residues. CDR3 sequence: CASSFKETQYF. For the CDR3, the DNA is TGTGCCAGCAGCTTTAAAGAGACCCAGTACTTC.

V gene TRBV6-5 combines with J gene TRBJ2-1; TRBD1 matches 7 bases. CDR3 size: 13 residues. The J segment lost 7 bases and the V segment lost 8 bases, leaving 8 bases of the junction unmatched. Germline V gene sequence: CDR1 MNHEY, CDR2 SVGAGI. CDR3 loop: CASARGFRNEQFF. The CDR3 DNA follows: TGTGCCAGCGCCAGGGGGTTTAGGAATGAGCAGTTCTTC.

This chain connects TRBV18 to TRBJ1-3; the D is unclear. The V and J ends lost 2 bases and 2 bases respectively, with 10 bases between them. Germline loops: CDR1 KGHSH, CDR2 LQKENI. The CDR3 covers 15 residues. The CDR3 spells CASSPRWEAGNTIYF. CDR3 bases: TGTGCCAGCTCACCAAGGTGGGAGGCTGGAAACACCATATATTTT.

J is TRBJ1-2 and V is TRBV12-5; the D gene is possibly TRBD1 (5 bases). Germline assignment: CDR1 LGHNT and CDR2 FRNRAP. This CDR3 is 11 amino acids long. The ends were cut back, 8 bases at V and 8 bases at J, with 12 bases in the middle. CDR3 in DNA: TGTGCTAGTACGTTCGGGGGAGGCTACACCTTC. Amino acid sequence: CASTFGGGYTF. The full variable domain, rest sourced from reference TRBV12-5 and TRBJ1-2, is DARVTQTPRHKVTEMGQEVTMRCQPILGHNTVFWYRQTMMQGLELLAYFRNRAPLDDSGMPKDRFSAEMPDATLATLKIQPSEPRDSAVYFCASTFGGGYTFGSGTRLTVV.

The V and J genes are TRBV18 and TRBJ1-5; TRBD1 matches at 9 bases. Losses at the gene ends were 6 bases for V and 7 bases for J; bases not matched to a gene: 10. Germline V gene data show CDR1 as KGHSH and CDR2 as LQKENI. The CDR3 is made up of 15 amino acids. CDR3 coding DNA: TGTGCCAGCTCCCGGCCGGGACAGGGAAACCAGCCCCAGCATTTT. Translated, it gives CASSRPGQGNQPQHF.

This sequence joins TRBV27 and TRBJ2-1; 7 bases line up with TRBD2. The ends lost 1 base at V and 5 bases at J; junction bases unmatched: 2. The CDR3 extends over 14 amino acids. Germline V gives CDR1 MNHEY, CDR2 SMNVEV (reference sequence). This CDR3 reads CASSLFTSDNEQFF. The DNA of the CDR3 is TGTGCCAGCAGTTTATTCACTAGCGACAATGAGCAGTTCTTC.

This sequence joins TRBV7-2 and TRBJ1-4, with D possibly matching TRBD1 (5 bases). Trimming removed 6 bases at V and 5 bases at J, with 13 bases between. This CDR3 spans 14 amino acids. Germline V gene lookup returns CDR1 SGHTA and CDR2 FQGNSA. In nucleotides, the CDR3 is TGTGCCAGCAGGACCGGACACCAGAATGAAAAACTGTTTTTT. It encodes CASRTGHQNEKLFF.

The CDR3 coding sequence is TGTGCCAGTAGTATAGGGGTTGAAGCTTTCTTT. This translates into CASSIGVEAFF. The chain combines TRBV19 with TRBJ1-1; unclear D gene. Trimming removed 1 base from V and 7 bases from J, with 4 bases in between. This CDR3 is built from 11 residues. Germline-derived CDR1 and CDR2 are LNHDA and SQIVND (reference sequence).

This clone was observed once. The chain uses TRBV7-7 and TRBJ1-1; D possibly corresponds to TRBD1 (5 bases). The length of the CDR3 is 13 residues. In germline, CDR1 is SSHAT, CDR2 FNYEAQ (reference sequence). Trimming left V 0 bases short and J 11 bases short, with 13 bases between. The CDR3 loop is CASSLALGDEAFF. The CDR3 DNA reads TGTGCCAGCAGCTTAGCGCTAGGGGACGAGGCTTTCTTT.

CDR3 region: CASSQDTSWLVNEQFF. CDR3 coding DNA: TGTGCCAGCAGCCAAGATACTAGTTGGTTGGTCAATGAGCAGTTCTTC. This sequence joins TRBV4-2 and TRBJ2-1; perhaps TRBD2 as D (5 bases). Germline values: CDR1 LGHNA, CDR2 YNFKEQ. Deletions cut 0 bases from V and 6 bases from J, with 15 bases between. This CDR3 is built from 16 residues.

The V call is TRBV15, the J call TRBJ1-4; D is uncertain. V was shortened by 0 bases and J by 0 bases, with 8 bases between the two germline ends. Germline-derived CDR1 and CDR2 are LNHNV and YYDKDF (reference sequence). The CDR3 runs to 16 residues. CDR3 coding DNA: TGTGCCACCAGCAGAGAGGGGTTTGCAACTAATGAAAAACTGTTTTTT. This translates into CATSREGFATNEKLFF.

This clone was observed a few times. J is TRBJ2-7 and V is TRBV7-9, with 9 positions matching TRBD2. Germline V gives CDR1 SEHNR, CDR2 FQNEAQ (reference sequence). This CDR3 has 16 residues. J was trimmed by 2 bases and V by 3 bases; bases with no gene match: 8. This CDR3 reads CASSLRSGLATYEQYF. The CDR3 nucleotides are TGTGCCAGCAGCTTGAGGTCGGGACTAGCAACCTACGAGCAGTACTTC.

The CDR3: CASSMTGAEQYF. CDR3 nucleotide sequence: TGTGCCAGCAGTATGACAGGAGCCGAGCAGTACTTC. The chain links TRBV28 to TRBJ2-7; the D gene is possibly TRBD1 (6 bases). There are 12 residues in the CDR3. V gave up 5 bases and J gave up 6 bases, with 11 bases separating them. Germline CDR1 reads MDHEN; CDR2 reads SYDVKM.